This T cell receptor (beta chain) was captured by sequencing in a study of blood T cells in healthy people across ages. A second PCR of roughly 6 to 12 cycles used a sample-barcoded 5' primer and a J-beta primer mix. Each CDR3 protein gets one entry after TCRdb re-called the 5' RACE reads with MiXCR. The sample yields 800,000 to 950,000 distinct CDR3 sequences, 29% seen once. This clonotype was recorded many times. This CDR3 region has 15 residues. Germline V lookup: CDR1 DFQATT, CDR2 SNEGSKA (reference sequence). The ends were cut back, 2 bases at V and 2 bases at J, with 13 bases in the middle. The data also belong to a second study, concerning T cells of mothers and their children.

The chain uses TRBV20-1 and TRBJ1-5; D gene unclear. The source is a middle-aged woman in good health. The sequenced material came from blood. The CDR3 spells CSARSAERGNQPQHF. The CDR3 nucleotides are TGCAGTGCTAGATCAGCGGAAAGGGGCAATCAGCCCCAGCATTTT.